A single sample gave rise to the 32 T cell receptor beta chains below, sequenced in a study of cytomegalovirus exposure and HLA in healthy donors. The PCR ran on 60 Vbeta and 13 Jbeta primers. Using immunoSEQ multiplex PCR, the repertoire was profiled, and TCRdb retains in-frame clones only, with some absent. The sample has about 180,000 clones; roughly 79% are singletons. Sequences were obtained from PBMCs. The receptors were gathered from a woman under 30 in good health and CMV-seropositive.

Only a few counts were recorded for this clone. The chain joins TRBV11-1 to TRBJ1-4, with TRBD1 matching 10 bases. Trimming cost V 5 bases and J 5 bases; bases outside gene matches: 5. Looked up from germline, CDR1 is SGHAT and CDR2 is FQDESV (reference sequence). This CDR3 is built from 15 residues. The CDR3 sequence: CASSPRTGGNEKLFF. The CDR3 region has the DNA TGTGCCAGCAGCCCGCGGACAGGGGGGAATGAAAAACTGTTTTTT.

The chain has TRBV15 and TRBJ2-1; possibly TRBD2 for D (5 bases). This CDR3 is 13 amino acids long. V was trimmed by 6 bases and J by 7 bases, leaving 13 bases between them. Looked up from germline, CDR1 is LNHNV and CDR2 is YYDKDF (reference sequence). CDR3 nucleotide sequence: TGTGCCACCAGTCACGAGGGCCCGAATGAGCAGTTCTTC. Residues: CATSHEGPNEQFF.

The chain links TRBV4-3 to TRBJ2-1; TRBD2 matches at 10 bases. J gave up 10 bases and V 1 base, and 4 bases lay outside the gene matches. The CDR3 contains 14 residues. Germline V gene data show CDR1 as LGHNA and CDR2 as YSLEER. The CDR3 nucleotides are TGCGCCAGCAGCCAAGCTAGCGGGGGCTGGGAGCAGTTCTTC. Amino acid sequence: CASSQASGGWEQFF.

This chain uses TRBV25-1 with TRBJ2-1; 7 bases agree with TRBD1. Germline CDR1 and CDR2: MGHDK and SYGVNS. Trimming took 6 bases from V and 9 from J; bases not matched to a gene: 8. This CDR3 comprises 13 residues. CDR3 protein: CASSHNTGVEQFF. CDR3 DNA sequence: TGTGCCAGCAGCCATAATACAGGGGTTGAGCAGTTCTTC.

This CDR3 is CASSATGADYEQYF. The CDR3 nucleotides are TGCGCCAGCAGCGCGACAGGGGCGGACTACGAGCAGTACTTC. V and J are TRBV5-1 and TRBJ2-7; 8 bases line up with TRBD1. This CDR3 spans 14 amino acids. Germline V gene sequence: CDR1 SGHRS, CDR2 YFSETQ. The J segment lost 3 bases and the V segment lost 4 bases, leaving 6 bases of the junction unmatched.

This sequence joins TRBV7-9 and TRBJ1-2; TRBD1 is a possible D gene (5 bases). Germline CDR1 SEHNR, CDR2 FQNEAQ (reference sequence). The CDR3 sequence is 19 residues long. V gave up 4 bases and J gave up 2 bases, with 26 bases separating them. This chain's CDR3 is CASSSLQDPSGPENYGYTF. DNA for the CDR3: TGTGCCAGCAGCTCTCTACAGGACCCCTCGGGCCCAGAGAACTATGGCTACACCTTC. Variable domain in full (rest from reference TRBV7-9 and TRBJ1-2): DTGVSQNPRHKITKRGQNVTFRCDPISEHNRLYWYRQTLGQGPEFLTYFQNEAQLEKSRLLSDRFSAERPKGSFSTLEIQRTEQGDSAMYLCASSSLQDPSGPENYGYTFGSGTRLTVV.

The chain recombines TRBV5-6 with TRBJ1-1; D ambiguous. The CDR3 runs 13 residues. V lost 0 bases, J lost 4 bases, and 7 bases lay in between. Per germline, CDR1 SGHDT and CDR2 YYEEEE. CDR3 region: CASSLAVSTEAFF. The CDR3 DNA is TGTGCCAGCAGCTTGGCAGTGTCCACTGAAGCTTTCTTT.

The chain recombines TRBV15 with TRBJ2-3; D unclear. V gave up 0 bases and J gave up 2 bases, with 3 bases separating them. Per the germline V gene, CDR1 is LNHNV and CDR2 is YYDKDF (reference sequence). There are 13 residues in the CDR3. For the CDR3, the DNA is TGTGCCACCAGCAGAGACCTCACAGATACGCAGTATTTT. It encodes CATSRDLTDTQYF.

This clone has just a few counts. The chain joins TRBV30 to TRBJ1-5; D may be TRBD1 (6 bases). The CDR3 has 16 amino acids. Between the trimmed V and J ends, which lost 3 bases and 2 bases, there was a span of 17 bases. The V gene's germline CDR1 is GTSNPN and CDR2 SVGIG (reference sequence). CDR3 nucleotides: TGTGCCTGGAGCAAGCCACAGGGTTATGGCAATCAGCCCCAGCATTTT. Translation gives CAWSKPQGYGNQPQHF.

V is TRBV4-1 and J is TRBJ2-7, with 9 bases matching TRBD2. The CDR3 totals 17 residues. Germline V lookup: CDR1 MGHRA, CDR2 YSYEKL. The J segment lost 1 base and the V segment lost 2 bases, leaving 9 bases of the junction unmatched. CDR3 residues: CASSQPSPGLASYEQYF. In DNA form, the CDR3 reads TGCGCCAGCAGCCAACCCTCTCCGGGACTAGCTTCCTACGAGCAGTACTTC.

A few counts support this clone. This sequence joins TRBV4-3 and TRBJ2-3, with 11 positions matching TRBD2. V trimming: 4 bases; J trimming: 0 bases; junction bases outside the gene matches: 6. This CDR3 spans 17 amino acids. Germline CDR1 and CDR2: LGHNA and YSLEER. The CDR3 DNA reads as TGCGCCAGCAGCCCTAGCGGGGGGCTATCAAGCACAGATACGCAGTATTTT. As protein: CASSPSGGLSSTDTQYF.

CDR3 DNA sequence: TGTGCCAGCAGCTTTCTGGACAGCCTAGGGAATTCACCCCTCCACTTT. Protein sequence: CASSFLDSLGNSPLHF. V and J are TRBV11-2 and TRBJ1-6, with D perhaps TRBD1 (6 bases). From germline, CDR1 is SGHAT and CDR2 FQNNGV. The germline V and J ends were trimmed by 3 bases and 7 bases, with 16 bases remaining between them. There are 16 residues in the CDR3.

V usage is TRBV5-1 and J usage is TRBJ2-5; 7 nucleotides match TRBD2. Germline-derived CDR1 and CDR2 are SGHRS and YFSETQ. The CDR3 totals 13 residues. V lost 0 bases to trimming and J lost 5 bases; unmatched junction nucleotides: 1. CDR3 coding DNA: TGCGCCAGCAGCTTGGCCGGGGGGGAGACCCAGTACTTC. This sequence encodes CASSLAGGETQYF.

The CDR3 region has the DNA TGTGCCAGCAGCCGTTGGGCTACTGAAAAACTGTTTTTT. It translates to CASSRWATEKLFF. The rearrangement uses TRBV14 and TRBJ1-4; D ambiguous. The CDR3 has 13 amino acids. The germline gives CDR1 SGHDN, CDR2 FVKESK. V dropped 4 bases and J dropped 7 bases, with 10 bases sitting between them.

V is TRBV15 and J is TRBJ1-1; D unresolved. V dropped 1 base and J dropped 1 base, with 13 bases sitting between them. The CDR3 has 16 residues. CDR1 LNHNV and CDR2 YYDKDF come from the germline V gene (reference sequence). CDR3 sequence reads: CATSRGPQSSNTEAFF. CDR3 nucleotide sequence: TGTGCCACCAGCAGAGGTCCCCAAAGCTCGAACACTGAAGCTTTCTTT.

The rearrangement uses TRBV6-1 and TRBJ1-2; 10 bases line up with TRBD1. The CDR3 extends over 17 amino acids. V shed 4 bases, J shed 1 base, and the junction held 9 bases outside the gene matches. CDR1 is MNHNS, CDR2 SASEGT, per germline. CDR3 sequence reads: CASSGPQGTGVNYGYTF. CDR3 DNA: TGTGCCAGCAGTGGACCACAGGGGACAGGGGTTAACTATGGCTACACCTTC.

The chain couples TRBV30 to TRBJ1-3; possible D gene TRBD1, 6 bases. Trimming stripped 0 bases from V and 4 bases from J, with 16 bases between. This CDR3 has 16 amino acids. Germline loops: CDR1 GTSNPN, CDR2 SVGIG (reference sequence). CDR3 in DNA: TGTGCCTGGAGTGTTTCTCGGAGTCAGGGGGGAAACACCATATATTTT. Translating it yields CAWSVSRSQGGNTIYF.

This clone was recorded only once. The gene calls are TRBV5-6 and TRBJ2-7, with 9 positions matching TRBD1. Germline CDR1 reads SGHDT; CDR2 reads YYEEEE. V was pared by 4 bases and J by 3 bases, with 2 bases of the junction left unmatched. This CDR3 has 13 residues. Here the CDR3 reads CASSGGQGYEQYF. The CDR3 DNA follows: TGTGCCAGCAGCGGGGGACAGGGCTACGAGCAGTACTTC. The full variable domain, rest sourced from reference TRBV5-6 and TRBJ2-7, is DAGVTQSPTHLIKTRGQQVTLRCSPKSGHDTVSWYQQALGQGPQFIFQYYEEEERQRGNFPDRFSGHQFPNYSSELNVNALLLGDSALYLCASSGGQGYEQYFGPGTRLTVT.

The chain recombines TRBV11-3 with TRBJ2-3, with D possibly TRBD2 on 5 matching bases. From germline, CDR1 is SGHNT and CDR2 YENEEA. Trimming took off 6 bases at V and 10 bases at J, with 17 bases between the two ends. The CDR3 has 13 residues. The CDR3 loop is CASSSDSTTPQYF. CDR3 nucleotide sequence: TGTGCCAGCAGTTCGGACTCCACAACACCGCAGTATTTT.

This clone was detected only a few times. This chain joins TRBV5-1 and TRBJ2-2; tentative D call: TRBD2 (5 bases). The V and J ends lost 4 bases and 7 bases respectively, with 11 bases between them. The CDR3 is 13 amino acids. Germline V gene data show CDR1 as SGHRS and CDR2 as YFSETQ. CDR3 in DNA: TGCGCCAGCAGCGGGCGTGAGGGCGGGGAGCTGTTTTTT. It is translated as CASSGREGGELFF.

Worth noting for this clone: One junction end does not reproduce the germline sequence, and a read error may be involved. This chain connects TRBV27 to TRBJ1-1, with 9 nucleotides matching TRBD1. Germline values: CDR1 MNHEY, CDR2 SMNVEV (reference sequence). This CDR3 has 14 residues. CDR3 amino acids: CASRRDRVNAEAFF. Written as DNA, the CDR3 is TGTGCCAGCAGGAGGGACAGGGTGAACGCTGAAGCTTTCTTT.

CDR3 sequence: CASSTGHSSHEQYF. In nucleotides, the CDR3 is TGTGCCAGCAGCACCGGACATTCGTCCCACGAGCAGTACTTC. This chain joins TRBV7-9 and TRBJ2-7, with TRBD1 as a possible D gene (5 bases). Germline V gives CDR1 SEHNR, CDR2 FQNEAQ (reference sequence). Trimming left V 5 bases short and J 5 bases short, with 16 bases between. There are 14 residues in the CDR3.

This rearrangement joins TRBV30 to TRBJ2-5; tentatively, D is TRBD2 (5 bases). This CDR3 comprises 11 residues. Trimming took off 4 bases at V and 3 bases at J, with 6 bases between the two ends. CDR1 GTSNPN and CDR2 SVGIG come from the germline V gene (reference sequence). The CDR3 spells CAWTGEETQYF. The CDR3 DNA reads TGTGCCTGGACCGGGGAAGAGACCCAGTACTTC.

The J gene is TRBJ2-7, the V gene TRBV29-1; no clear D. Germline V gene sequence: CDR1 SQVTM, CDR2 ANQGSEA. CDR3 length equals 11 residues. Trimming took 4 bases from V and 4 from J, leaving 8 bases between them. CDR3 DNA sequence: TGCAGCGTTGGACACAAATACGAGCAGTACTTC. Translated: CSVGHKYEQYF.

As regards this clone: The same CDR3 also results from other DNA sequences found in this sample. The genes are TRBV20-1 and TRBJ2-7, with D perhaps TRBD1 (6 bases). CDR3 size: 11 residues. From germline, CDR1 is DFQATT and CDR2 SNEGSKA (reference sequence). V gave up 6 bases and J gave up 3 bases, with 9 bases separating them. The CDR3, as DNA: TGCAGTGCGGCAGGGGTCTACGAGCAGTACTTC. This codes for CSAAGVYEQYF.

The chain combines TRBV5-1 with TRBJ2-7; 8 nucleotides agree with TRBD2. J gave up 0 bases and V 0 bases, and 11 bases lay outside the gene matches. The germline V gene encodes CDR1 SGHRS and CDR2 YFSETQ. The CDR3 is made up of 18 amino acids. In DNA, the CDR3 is TGCGCCAGCAGCTTGGCAGGCGGGGGGCGGGGTTCCTCCTACGAGCAGTACTTC. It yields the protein CASSLAGGGRGSSYEQYF.

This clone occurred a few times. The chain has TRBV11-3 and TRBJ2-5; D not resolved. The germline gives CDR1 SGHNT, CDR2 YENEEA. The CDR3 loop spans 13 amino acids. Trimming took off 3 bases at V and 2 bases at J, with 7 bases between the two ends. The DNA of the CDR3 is TGTGCCAGCAGCTTTTCAGTTCAAGAGACCCAGTACTTC. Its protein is CASSFSVQETQYF.

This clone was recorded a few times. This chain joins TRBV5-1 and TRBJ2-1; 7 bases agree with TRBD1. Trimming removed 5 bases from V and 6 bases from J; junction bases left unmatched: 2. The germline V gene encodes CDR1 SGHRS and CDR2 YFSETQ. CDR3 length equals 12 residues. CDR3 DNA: TGCGCCAGCAGGTCAGGGGGCAATGAGCAGTTCTTC. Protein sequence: CASRSGGNEQFF.

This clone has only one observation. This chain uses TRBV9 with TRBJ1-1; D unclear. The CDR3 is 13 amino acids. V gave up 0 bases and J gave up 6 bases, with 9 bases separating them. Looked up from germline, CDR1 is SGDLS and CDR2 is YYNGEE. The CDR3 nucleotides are TGTGCCAGCAGCGTAGATTTCCTAGCTGAAGCTTTCTTT. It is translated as CASSVDFLAEAFF. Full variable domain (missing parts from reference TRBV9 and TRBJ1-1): DSGVTQTPKHLITATGQRVTLRCSPRSGDLSVYWYQQSLDQGLQFLIQYYNGEERAKGNILERFSAQQFPDLHSELNLSSLELGDSALYFCASSVDFLAEAFFGQGTRLTVV.

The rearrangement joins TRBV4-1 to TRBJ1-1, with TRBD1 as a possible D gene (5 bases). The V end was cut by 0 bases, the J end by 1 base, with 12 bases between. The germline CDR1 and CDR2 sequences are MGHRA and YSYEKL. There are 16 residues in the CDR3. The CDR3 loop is CASSQDPAGQNTEAFF. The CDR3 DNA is TGCGCCAGCAGCCAAGATCCCGCAGGGCAGAACACTGAAGCTTTCTTT.

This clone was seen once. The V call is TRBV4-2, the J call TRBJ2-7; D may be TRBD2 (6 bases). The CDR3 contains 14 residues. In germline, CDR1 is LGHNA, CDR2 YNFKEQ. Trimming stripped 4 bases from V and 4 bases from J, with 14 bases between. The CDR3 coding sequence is TGTGCCAGCAGCCCCGGGGGACGGGTATACGAGCAGTACTTC. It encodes CASSPGGRVYEQYF.

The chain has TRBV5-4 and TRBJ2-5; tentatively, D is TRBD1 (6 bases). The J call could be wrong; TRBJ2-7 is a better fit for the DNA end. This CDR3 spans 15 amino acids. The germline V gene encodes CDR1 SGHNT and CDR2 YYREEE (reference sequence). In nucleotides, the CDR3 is TGTGCCAGCAGCACCGGGACACCATTGCCCTACGAGCAGTACTTC. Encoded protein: CASSTGTPLPYEQYF.